This T cell receptor beta chain appears in the sequencing data of a study of T cells in Graves' hyperthyroidism and ophthalmopathy. The CDR3 has 12 residues. With 1 base removed from V and 4 bases from J, the gap between germline ends came to 7 bases. CDR1 DFQATT and CDR2 SNEGSKA come from the germline V gene (reference sequence). Researchers took RNA transcripts and amplified the TCR beta CDR3 regions from them. A set of HTBI primers served as the primers for a first-round RT-PCR of the TCR CDR3. TCRdb independently ran MiXCR on the multiplex PCR reads; one entry per CDR3 protein. The table includes roughly 98,000 distinct CDR3 sequences, about 40% detected once.

The source is a woman under 40 with Graves' hyperthyroidism. The J gene is TRBJ1-2, the V gene TRBV20-1, with no clear D. Source material: peripheral blood or thyroid tissue (not recorded which). The chain's CDR3 is CSARGRVYGYTF. CDR3 DNA sequence: TGCAGTGCTAGAGGGCGCGTCTATGGCTACACCTTC.